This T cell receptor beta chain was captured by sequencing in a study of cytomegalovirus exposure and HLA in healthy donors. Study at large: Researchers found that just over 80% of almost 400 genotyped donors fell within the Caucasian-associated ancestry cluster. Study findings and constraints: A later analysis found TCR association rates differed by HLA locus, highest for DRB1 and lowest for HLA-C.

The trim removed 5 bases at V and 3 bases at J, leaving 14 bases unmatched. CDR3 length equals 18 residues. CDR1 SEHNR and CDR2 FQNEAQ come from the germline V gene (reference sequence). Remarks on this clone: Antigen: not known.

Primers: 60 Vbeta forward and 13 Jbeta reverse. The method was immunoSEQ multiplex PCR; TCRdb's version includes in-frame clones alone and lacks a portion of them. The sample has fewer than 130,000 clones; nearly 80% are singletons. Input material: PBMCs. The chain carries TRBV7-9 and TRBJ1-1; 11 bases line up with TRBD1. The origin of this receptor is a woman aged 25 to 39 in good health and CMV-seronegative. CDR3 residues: CASSRGRTGGGTDTEAFF. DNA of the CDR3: TGTGCCAGCAGCCGGGGACGGACAGGGGGCGGGACGGACACTGAAGCTTTCTTT.